This T cell receptor (beta chain) is drawn from a study of patients and donors after allogeneic stem cell transplantation. This CDR3 is built from 15 residues. The V gene lost 7 bases and the J gene lost 9 bases, with 23 bases spanning the gap. Germline lookup yields CDR1 SGHNT and CDR2 YYREEE (reference sequence). From the RT-PCR reads, TCRdb called clonotypes with MiXCR, one entry per CDR3 protein. This sample carries roughly 180,000 distinct CDR3 sequences, about 40% of them seen once, and the ten largest clones take about 35%. The sequence was obtained from a human donor who was either an allogeneic HSCT recipient or a stem cell or donor lymphocyte infusion donor (not recorded which). It is not recorded whose cells these are; they may come from a transplant donor. The J gene is TRBJ2-1, the V gene TRBV5-4; a weak D match, TRBD2 (10 bases). Input material: blood, either unsorted or a sorted T cell fraction (not recorded which). Here the CDR3 reads CASRGELAGQGEQFF. The CDR3 region has the DNA TGTGCCAGCCGTGGTGAACTAGCGGGACAGGGTGAGCAGTTCTTC.